The entry below describes one T cell receptor (delta chain). TCRdb pairs this DNA with a much larger clone's protein that differs at residue 17, likely a read error; the protein shown was translated from the DNA. TCRdb re-analyzed the multiplex PCR reads via CATT. The profile shows 85,000 to 100,000 delta-chain clones, roughly 0.98% of them singletons. This entry is derived from a study of γδ T cells in repeated Plasmodium falciparum infection. The CDR3 length is 19 residues. CDR1 TSWWSYY and CDR2 QGS come from the germline V gene. Gammadelta T cells were flow-sorted from PBMC into Vgamma9/Vdelta2+ and Vdelta2-negative populations for bulk analysis.

No J gene call was made, and the V gene is TRDV1; the table gives TRDD3 as D, unverified against the DNA. The receptor comes from a pool of human donors (malaria-infected and uninfected, not separated). Material for sequencing was gamma-delta T cells from blood. CDR3 loop: CALGGTAVAVLGRGDKPIF. The CDR3, as DNA: TGTGCTCTTGGGGGAACTGCAGTAGCTGTACTGGGGCGGGGCGATAAACCCATCTTT.